This T cell receptor beta chain was retrieved from a study of T-cell memory formation after mild COVID-19. Study-wide results and caveats: Those CD4+ clones that contracted were mainly in CM and EM (CD8+ ones in EMRA). That cross-reactive memory joined was suggested by some responding clones appearing in pre-infection memory. Clones that got smaller from day 15 to 85 had even CD4/CD8, while clones growing later tipped toward CD4+.

About this clonotype: No antigen is known for it.

This CDR3 has 19 residues. Germline trimming cut 5 bases from V and 0 bases from J; bases unmatched to any gene: 8. The germline gives CDR1 SGHVS, CDR2 FQNEAQ. Constant-segment primers were used for 5'RACE, and the resulting TCR alpha and TCR beta cDNA libraries carried sample barcodes and UMIs. In TCRdb, the 5' RACE reads were re-called with MiXCR into one record per CDR3 protein. The sample includes some 600,000 distinct CDR3 sequences, roughly 17% of them seen just once. The receptor was derived from an adult woman who had mild COVID-19 (a few samples of this study predate the infection). Cell type and time point are not known. J is TRBJ2-1 and V is TRBV7-8, with 15 bases identical to TRBD2. Material for sequencing was PBMCs or a T cell subset sorted from them (not recorded which). Here the CDR3 reads CASSEEGLAGGTSYNEQFF. The CDR3 DNA reads as TGTGCCAGCAGCGAGGAAGGACTAGCGGGAGGGACCTCCTACAATGAGCAGTTCTTC.